These 8 T cell receptor beta chains came from one sample sequenced in a study of cytomegalovirus exposure and HLA in healthy donors. Researchers ran the PCR with 60 Vbeta and 13 Jbeta primers. Profiled with immunoSEQ multiplex PCR; TCRdb holds only in-frame clones, not every one. The sample contains around 100,000 clones, 84% of which appear only once. Sequencing was carried out using PBMCs. These receptors were taken from a man younger than 30 in good health and CMV-seronegative.

Remarks on this clone: The sample holds other DNA sequences that translate to the same CDR3. The chain recombines TRBV28 with TRBJ1-1, with D possibly being TRBD1 (5 bases). The V end lost 2 bases, the J end lost 0 bases, and 7 bases lay between the germline ends. The CDR3 consists of 14 residues. The V gene's germline CDR1 is MDHEN and CDR2 SYDVKM. The CDR3 bases are TGTGCCAGCAGTTTAACAGGATTGAACACTGAAGCTTTCTTT. This translates into CASSLTGLNTEAFF.

The rearrangement links TRBV6-1 to TRBJ2-5; TRBD2 aligns across 8 bases. Trimming took 0 bases from V and 5 from J; bases not matched to a gene: 8. CDR1 and CDR2 from the germline V gene are MNHNS and SASEGT. The length of the CDR3 is 16 residues. The CDR3 here is CASSEAWGLGRETQYF. CDR3 bases: TGTGCCAGCAGTGAAGCATGGGGACTAGGGAGGGAGACCCAGTACTTC.

The table lists this clone with a count of one. This sequence joins TRBV20-1 and TRBJ2-5, with D possibly matching TRBD2 (5 bases). Per the germline V gene, CDR1 is DFQATT and CDR2 is SNEGSKA (reference sequence). The CDR3 is made up of 11 amino acids. CDR3 amino acids: CSGWAGETQYF. CDR3 nucleotide sequence: TGCAGCGGGTGGGCGGGCGAGACCCAGTACTTC.

This chain joins TRBV4-1 and TRBJ2-1, with 7 nucleotides matching TRBD2. Trimming cost V 8 bases and J 10 bases; bases outside gene matches: 2. The CDR3 has 10 amino acids. Germline V lookup: CDR1 MGHRA, CDR2 YSYEKL. CDR3 protein: CASLGGEQFF. The CDR3 DNA follows: TGCGCCAGCCTGGGGGGGGAGCAGTTCTTC.

The chain employs TRBV29-1 and TRBJ1-1; TRBD1 is a possible D gene (6 bases). Per the germline V gene, CDR1 is SQVTM and CDR2 is ANQGSEA. This CDR3 spans 14 amino acids. The V gene lost 6 bases and the J gene lost 4 bases, with 18 bases spanning the gap. The CDR3 DNA follows: TGCAGCGTCGCAGGGGTCGGGGTATCCACTGAAGCTTTCTTT. Protein: CSVAGVGVSTEAFF. Variable domain in full (rest from reference TRBV29-1 and TRBJ1-1): SAVISQKPSRDICQRGTSLTIQCQVDSQVTMMFWYRQQPGQSLTLIATANQGSEATYESGFVIDKFPISRPNLTFSTLTVSNMSPEDSSIYLCSVAGVGVSTEAFFGQGTRLTVV.

J is TRBJ1-5 and V is TRBV2, with 7 bases matching TRBD1. Germline CDR1 and CDR2: SNHLY and FYNNEI. This CDR3 comprises 13 residues. J lost 1 base, V lost 7 bases, and 1 base had no gene match. The CDR3 bases are TGTGCCAGCACACAGGGGAGCAATCAGCCCCAGCATTTT. Amino acid sequence: CASTQGSNQPQHF.

The chain employs TRBV5-6 and TRBJ1-5, with 8 bases aligning to TRBD1. CDR3 length equals 14 residues. Losses at the gene ends were 3 bases for V and 5 bases for J; bases not matched to a gene: 4. CDR1 is SGHDT, CDR2 YYEEEE, per germline. For the CDR3, the DNA is TGTGCCAGCAGCTGGACAGGGTTCGATCAGCCCCAGCATTTT. Amino acid sequence: CASSWTGFDQPQHF.

V and J are TRBV7-9 and TRBJ1-5; the D gene is possibly TRBD1 (5 bases). Germline V gene data show CDR1 as SEHNR and CDR2 as FQNEAQ (reference sequence). V lost 0 bases and J 5 bases, leaving 11 bases between the germline ends. The CDR3 has 15 amino acids. CDR3 loop: CASSLATLGDQPQHF. The CDR3 coding sequence is TGTGCCAGCAGCTTAGCCACGCTAGGGGATCAGCCCCAGCATTTT.